Listed below are T cell receptor beta chains from one sample, sequenced in a study of T cells expressing NK-cell markers. TCRdb reprocessed the 5' RACE reads and reports one entry per CDR3 protein, with no DNA. The specimen's table records 450,000 to 600,000 distinct CDR3 sequences. Sequencing input: blood T cells: a sorted CD56 or NKG2C T cell subset, CD4+ or CD8+ T cells, or bulk PBMC T cells (not recorded which). These receptor sequences come from a man aged 18-30 years in good health. CDR3s include the opening cysteine and the closing phenylalanine or tryptophan.

J	length	V	CDR3
TRBJ2-2	15	TRBV9	CASSVTSGSAGELFF
TRBJ2-5	17	TRBV7-9	CASSYGTSGLVQETQYF
TRBJ2-7	18	TRBV11-2	CASNSPRLAGVINYEQYF
TRBJ2-2	16	TRBV24-1	CATSDSGASNTGELFF
TRBJ2-2	17	TRBV14	CASSPWGGHMNTGELFF
TRBJ2-2	16	TRBV7-9	CASSIEATGNTGELFF
TRBJ1-2	14	TRBV10-3	CAISESQDSYGYTF
TRBJ2-3	16	TRBV20-1	CSARDRLAGSTDTQYF
TRBJ2-7	15	TRBV6-5	CASSFGRVPSYEQYF
TRBJ1-3	14	TRBV11-2	CASSYFDRGSAIYF
TRBJ2-7	16	TRBV11-1	CASSFQTGITPYEQYF
TRBJ2-3	16	TRBV5-1	CASSPGTSGAPDTQYF
TRBJ1-1	12	TRBV7-2	CASSHPFAEAFF
TRBJ2-1	16	TRBV15	CATSRERGVPHNEQFF
TRBJ2-7	15	TRBV5-1	CASSLQGTRSHEQYF